This T cell receptor beta chain was identified in a study of technical replicates of blood from a handful of donors. Data came from immunoSEQ multiplex PCR; TCRdb stores just in-frame clones and leaves some out. This table holds about 13,000 clones, about four fifths found once. This CDR3 contains 14 residues. Germline lookup yields CDR1 GTSNPN and CDR2 SVGIG (reference sequence). The V end lost 1 base, the J end lost 3 bases, and 12 bases lay between the germline ends. The specimen was PBMCs. V gene TRBV30 combines with J gene TRBJ2-5, with D perhaps TRBD2 (5 bases). This receptor was taken from a human donor in good health. Here the CDR3 DNA reads TGTGCCTGGAGTGGCTCGGGAACCAAAGAGACCCAGTACTTC. It is translated as CAWSGSGTKETQYF.